This record covers a single TCR beta chain. The sample is drawn from a study of CD8 T cells in Susac syndrome. The V gene's germline CDR1 is GTSNPN and CDR2 SVGIG (reference sequence). CDR3 length: 13 residues. V was clipped by 1 base and J by 5 bases, with 9 bases between them. Reverse transcription of about 0.45 to 1 ug RNA was performed with random hexamers. From the immunoSEQ multiplex PCR reads, TCRdb called clonotypes with MiXCR, one entry per CDR3 protein. The table shows roughly 130,000 distinct CDR3 sequences, with 90% to 95% occurring only once. The chain joins TRBV30 to TRBJ1-5, with D perhaps TRBD1 (6 bases). The specimen sequenced was CD4+ T cells from PBMCs. The sequence was collected from a human donor with multiple sclerosis. The CDR3 loop reads CAWSAGVDQPQHF. The CDR3 DNA reads as TGTGCCTGGAGTGCAGGGGTAGATCAGCCCCAGCATTTT.